This T cell receptor (beta chain) was profiled in a study of response to subunit inactivated influenza vaccine. General study findings and limits: Few additional T cells are recruited per seasonal influenza vaccination, authors suggested.

Regarding this clonotype: Its antigen is unknown.

In TCRdb, the RT-PCR reads were re-called with MiXCR into one record per CDR3 protein. Of fewer than 350,000 distinct CDR3 sequences listed, 21% were seen once; the top ten hold roughly 10%. CDR1 and CDR2 (germline): LNHDA, SQIVND (reference sequence). The CDR3 has 15 residues. V was shortened by 6 bases and J by 8 bases, with 22 bases between the two germline ends. This receptor was identified in a man aged 50 to 69 who received an inactivated influenza vaccine. Sequences were derived from PBMCs from blood, sampled less than 22 months after vaccination. This chain connects TRBV19 to TRBJ1-2; perhaps TRBD1 as D (6 bases). Here the CDR3 DNA reads TGTGCCAGTAGCCCCGGACAGTCCCGATGGGAAGGCTACACCTTC. As protein: CASSPGQSRWEGYTF.